The source of this T cell receptor beta chain is a study of blood T cell repertoires in COVID-19. Germline CDR1 KGHSH, CDR2 LQKENI. V was pared by 3 bases and J by 3 bases, with 17 bases between. CDR3 size: 16 residues. The age range of participants was about 18 to 90 years, with residence in about two dozen US areas. Participants' reported clinical history set cohort assignment. TCRdb keeps only in-frame clones here, not all; method: immunoSEQ multiplex PCR. The repertoire holds around 230,000 clones, with just under 85% as singletons. The gene calls are TRBV18 and TRBJ1-2; the D gene is possibly TRBD1 (5 bases). The sequence was obtained from a man aged 40-49 years who had recovered from COVID-19. Sequencing was carried out using PBMCs or T cells enriched from blood (not recorded which). CDR3 bases: TGTGCCAGCTCACCGCCTGACAGCTACAGCGACTATGGCTACACCTTC. Protein sequence: CASSPPDSYSDYGYTF.